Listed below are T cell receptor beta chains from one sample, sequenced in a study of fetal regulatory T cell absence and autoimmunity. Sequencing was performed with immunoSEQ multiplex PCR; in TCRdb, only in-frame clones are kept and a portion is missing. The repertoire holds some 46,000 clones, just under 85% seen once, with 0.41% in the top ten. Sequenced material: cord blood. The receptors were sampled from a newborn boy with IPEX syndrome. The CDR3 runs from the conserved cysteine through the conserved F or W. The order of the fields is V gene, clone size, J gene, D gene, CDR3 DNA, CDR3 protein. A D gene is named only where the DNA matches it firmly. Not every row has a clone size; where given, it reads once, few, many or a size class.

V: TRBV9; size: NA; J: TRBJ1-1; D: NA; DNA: TGTGCCAGCAGCCCGGGACGGGGGAACACTGAAGCTTTCTTT; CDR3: CASSPGRGNTEAFF
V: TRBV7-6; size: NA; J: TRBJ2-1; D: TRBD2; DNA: TGTGCCAGCAGCCGTCTAGCGGGGACCAATGAGCAGTTCTTC; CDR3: CASSRLAGTNEQFF
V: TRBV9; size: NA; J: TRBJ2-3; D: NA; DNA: TGTGCCAGCAGCGTATTTGGGGGGGCCGGGACAGATACGCAGTATTTT; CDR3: CASSVFGGAGTDTQYF
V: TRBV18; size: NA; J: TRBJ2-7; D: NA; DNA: TGTGCCAGCTCAGTGGGGGGGCTGGGCTACGAGCAGTACTTC; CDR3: CASSVGGLGYEQYF
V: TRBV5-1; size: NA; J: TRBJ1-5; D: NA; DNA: TGCGCCAGCAGCTCCAACAGGGAGGAGAATCAGCCCCAGCATTTT; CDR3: CASSSNREENQPQHF
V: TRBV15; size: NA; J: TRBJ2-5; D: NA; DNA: TGTGCCACCAGCAGAGAAAAAATGGGGATAGGAGAGACCCAGTACTTC; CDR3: CATSREKMGIGETQYF
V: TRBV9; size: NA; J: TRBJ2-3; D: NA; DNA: TGTGCCAGCAGCGTAGAAAAAGTTTCGGATACGCAGTATTTT; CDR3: CASSVEKVSDTQYF
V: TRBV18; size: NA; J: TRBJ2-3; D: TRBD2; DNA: TGTGCCAGCTCCGAATTAGCGGGAGCTTTGACAGATACGCAGTATTTT; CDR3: CASSELAGALTDTQYF
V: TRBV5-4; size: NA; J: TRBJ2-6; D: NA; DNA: TGTGCCAGCACCACGCCGGGCAGGCCTGGGGCCAACGTCCTGACTTTC; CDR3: CASTTPGRPGANVLTF
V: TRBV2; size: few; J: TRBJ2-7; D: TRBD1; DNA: TGTGCCAGCAGACAGGGGGCTAGGTACGAGCAGTACTTC; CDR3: CASRQGARYEQYF
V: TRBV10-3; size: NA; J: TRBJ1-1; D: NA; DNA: TGTGCCATCAGTGCCCTGGACAGTTTGAACACTGAAGCTTTCTTT; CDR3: CAISALDSLNTEAFF